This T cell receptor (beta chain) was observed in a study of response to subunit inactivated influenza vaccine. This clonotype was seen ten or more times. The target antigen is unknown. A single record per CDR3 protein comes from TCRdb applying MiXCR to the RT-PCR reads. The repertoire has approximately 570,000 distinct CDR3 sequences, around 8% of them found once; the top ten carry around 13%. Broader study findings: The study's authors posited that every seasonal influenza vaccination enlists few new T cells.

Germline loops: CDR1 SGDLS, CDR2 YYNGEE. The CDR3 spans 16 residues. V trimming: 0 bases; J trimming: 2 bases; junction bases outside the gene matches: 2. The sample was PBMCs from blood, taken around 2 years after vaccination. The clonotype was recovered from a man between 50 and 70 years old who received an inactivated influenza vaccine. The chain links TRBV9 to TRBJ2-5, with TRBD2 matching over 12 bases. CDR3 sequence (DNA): TGTGCCAGCAGCGTAGGACTAGCGGGAGCTCAAGAGACCCAGTACTTC. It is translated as CASSVGLAGAQETQYF.